Listed here is a single T cell receptor (beta chain). The data are from a study of shared clonotypes between healthy human individuals. Study details: Every donor yielded three CD4 naive, three CD4 memory, two CD8 naive and one CD8 memory plate.

Measured with immunoSEQ multiplex PCR; TCRdb has only the in-frame clones, and not every one. The table records approximately 740,000 clones, around 67% of them present only once. Deletions cut 0 bases from V and 6 bases from J, with 14 bases between. The germline V gene encodes CDR1 MNHNS and CDR2 SASEGT. The CDR3 runs to 16 residues. Negatively enriched CD4+ T cells were divided by CD45RA into naive and memory. The sequence was obtained from a woman aged 25 to 45 in good health. The genes are TRBV6-1 and TRBJ2-2, with D unclear. The sample was memory CD4+ T cells sorted from blood. Indicated subset: CD45RA-negative fraction. CDR3 coding DNA: TGTGCCAGCAGTGAAGCTGGTAGGGCCCGTCCCGGGGAGCTGTTTTTT. It codes for CASSEAGRARPGELFF.